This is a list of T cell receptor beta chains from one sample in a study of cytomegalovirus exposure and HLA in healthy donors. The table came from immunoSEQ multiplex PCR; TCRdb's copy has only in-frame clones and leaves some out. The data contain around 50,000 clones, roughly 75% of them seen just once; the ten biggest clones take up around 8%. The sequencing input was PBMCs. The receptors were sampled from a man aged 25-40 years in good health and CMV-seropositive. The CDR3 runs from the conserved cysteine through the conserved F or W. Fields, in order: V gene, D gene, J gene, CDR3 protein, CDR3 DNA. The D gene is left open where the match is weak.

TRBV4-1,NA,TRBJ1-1,CASSQDAGLMNTEAFF,TGCGCCAGCAGCCAAGATGCGGGACTCATGAACACTGAAGCTTTCTTT
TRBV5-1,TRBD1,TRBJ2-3,CASSLEWTGPVTDTQYF,TGCGCCAGCAGCTTGGAGTGGACAGGGCCCGTCACAGATACGCAGTATTTT
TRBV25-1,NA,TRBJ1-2,CASTGGAFYGYTF,TGTGCCAGCACCGGCGGGGCGTTCTATGGCTACACCTTC
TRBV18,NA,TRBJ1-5,CASSLGLNQPQHF,TGTGCCAGCTCGTTGGGGCTCAATCAGCCCCAGCATTTT
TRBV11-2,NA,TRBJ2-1,CASSLVPAGAPDEQFF,TGTGCCAGCAGCTTAGTACCGGCGGGGGCCCCCGATGAGCAGTTCTTC
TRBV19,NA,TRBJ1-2,CASSIVRGGYTF,TGTGCCAGTAGTATAGTCAGGGGCGGCTACACCTTC
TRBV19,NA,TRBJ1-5,CASSIIYTENQPQHF,TGTGCCAGTAGTATAATCTATACAGAAAATCAGCCCCAGCATTTT
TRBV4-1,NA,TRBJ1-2,CASSQGQNYGYTF,TGCGCCAGCAGCCAAGGACAGAACTATGGCTACACCTTC
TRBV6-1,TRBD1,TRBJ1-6,CASGTGTDWSPLHF,TGTGCCAGCGGGACAGGGACCGATTGGTCACCCCTCCACTTT
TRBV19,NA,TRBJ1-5,CASSFDPIQGYSNQPQHF,TGTGCCAGTAGTTTCGATCCGATACAGGGATATAGCAATCAGCCCCAGCATTTT
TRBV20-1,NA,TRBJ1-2,CSLGAPSGYTF,TGCAGTCTGGGGGCACCCAGTGGCTACACCTTC